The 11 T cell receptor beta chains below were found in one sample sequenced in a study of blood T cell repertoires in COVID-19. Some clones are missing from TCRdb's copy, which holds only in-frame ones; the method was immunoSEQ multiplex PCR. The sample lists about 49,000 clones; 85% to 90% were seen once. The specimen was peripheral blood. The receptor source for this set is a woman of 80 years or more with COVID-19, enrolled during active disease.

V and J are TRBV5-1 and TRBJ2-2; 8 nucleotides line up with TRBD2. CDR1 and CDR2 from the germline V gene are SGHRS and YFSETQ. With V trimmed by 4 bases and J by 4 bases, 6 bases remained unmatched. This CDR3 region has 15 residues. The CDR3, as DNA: TGCGCCAGCAGCACGATGACTAGCGCCACCGGGGAGCTGTTTTTT. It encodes CASSTMTSATGELFF.

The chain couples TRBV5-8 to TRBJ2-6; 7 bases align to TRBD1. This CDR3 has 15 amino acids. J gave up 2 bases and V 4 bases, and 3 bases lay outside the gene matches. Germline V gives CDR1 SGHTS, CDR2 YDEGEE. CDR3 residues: CASSKTGAGANVLTF. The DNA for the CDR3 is TGTGCCAGCAGCAAAACAGGGGCTGGGGCCAACGTCCTGACTTTC.

The CDR3 spells CASSIQGWTGELFF. The CDR3 bases are TGTGCCAGTAGTATCCAGGGTTGGACCGGGGAGCTGTTTTTT. V is TRBV19 and J is TRBJ2-2, with a weak D call TRBD1 (5 bases). This CDR3 comprises 14 residues. The germline V and J ends were trimmed by 3 bases and 5 bases, with 10 bases remaining between them. Germline V CDR1 and CDR2: LNHDA, SQIVND (reference sequence).

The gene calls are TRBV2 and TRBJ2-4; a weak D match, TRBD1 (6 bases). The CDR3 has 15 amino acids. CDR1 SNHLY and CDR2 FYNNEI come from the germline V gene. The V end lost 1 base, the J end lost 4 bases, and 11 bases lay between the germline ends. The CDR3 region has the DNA TGTGCCAGCAGTGAAGGGGACATGTTTAAAAACATTCAGTACTTC. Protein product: CASSEGDMFKNIQYF.

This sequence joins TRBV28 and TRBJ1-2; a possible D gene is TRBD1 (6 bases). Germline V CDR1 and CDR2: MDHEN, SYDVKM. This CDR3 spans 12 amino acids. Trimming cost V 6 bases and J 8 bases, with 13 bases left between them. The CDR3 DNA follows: TGTGCCAGCAGGAGCAGGGGAGCGGGCTACACCTTC. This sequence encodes CASRSRGAGYTF.

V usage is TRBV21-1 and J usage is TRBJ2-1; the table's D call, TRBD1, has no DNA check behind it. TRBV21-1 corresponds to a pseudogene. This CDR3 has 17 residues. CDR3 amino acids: CASSETLGQFHFNEQFF. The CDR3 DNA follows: TGTGCCAGCAGCGAGACGTTGGGACAGTTCCACTTCAATGAGCAGTTCTTC.

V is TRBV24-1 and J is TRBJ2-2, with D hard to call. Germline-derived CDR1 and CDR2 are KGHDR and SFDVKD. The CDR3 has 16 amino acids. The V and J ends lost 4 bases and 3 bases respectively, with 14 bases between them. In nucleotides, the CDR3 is TGTGCCACCAGTGACTCTCACTATGCTTACACCGGGGAGCTGTTTTTT. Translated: CATSDSHYAYTGELFF.

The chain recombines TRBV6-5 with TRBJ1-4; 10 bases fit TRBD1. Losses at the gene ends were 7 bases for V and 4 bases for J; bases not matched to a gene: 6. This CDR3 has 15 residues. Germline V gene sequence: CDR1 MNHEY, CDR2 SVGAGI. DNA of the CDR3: TGTGCCAGCAAGACAGGGGGCGCTTTTAATGAAAAACTGTTTTTT. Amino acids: CASKTGGAFNEKLFF.

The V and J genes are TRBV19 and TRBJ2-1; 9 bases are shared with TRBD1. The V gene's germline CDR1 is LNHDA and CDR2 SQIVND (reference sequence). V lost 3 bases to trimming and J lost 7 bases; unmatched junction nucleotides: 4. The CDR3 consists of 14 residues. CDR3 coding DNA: TGTGCCAGTAGTATTGAAGGGACAGGGAATGAGCAGTTCTTC. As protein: CASSIEGTGNEQFF.

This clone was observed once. The CDR3 region is CASSLGLGGQPQHF. The DNA for the CDR3 is TGTGCCAGCAGCTTAGGGCTGGGAGGGCAGCCCCAGCATTTT. This chain links TRBV7-2 with TRBJ1-5; no clear D. This CDR3 has 14 residues. Trimming stripped 1 base from V and 7 bases from J, with 11 bases between. Germline V gene sequence: CDR1 SGHTA, CDR2 FQGNSA. Based on the CDR3 plus reference TRBV7-2 and TRBJ1-5, the full variable domain is GAGVSQSPSNKVTEKGKDVELRCDPISGHTALYWYRQSLGQGLEFLIYFQGNSAPDKSGLPSDRFSAERTGGSVSTLTIQRTQQEDSAVYLCASSLGLGGQPQHFGDGTRLSIL.

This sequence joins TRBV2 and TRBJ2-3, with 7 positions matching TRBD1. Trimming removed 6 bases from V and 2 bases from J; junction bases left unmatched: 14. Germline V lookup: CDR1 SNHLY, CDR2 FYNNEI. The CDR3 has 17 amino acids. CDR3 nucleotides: TGTGCCAGCAGGTCCCTAGGCCGGGGACAGTCCACAGATACGCAGTATTTT. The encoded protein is CASRSLGRGQSTDTQYF.